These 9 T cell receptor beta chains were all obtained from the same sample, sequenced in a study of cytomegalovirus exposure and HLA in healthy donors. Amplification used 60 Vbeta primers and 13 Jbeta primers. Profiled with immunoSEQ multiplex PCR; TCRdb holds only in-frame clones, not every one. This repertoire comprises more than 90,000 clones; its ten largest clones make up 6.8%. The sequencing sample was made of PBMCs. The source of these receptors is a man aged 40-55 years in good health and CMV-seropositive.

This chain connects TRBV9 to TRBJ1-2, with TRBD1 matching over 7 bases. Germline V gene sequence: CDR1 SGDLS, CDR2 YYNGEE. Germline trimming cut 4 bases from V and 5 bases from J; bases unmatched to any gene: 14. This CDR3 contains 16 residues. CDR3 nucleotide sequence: TGTGCCAGCAGCTCCCTTAATCAGGGGGATAGGTATGGCTACACCTTC. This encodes CASSSLNQGDRYGYTF. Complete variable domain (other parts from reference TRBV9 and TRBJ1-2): DSGVTQTPKHLITATGQRVTLRCSPRSGDLSVYWYQQSLDQGLQFLIQYYNGEERAKGNILERFSAQQFPDLHSELNLSSLELGDSALYFCASSSLNQGDRYGYTFGSGTRLTVV.

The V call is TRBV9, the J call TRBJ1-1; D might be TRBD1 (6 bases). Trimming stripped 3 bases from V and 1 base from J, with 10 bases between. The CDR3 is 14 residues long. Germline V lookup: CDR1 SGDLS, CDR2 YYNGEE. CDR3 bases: TGTGCCAGCAGCGCGGGGACACAGAACACTGAAGCTTTCTTT. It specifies CASSAGTQNTEAFF.

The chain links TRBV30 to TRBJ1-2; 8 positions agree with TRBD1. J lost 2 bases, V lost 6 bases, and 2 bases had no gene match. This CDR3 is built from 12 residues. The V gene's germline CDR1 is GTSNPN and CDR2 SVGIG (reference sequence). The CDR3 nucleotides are TGTGCCTGCACAGGGGGAAACTATGGCTACACCTTC. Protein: CACTGGNYGYTF.

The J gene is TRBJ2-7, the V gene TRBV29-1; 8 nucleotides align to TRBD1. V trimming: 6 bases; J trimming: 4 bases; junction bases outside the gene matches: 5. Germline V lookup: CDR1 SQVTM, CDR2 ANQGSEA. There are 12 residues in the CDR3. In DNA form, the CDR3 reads TGCAGCGTCCAGGGGGCGCGTTACGAGCAGTACTTC. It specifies CSVQGARYEQYF.

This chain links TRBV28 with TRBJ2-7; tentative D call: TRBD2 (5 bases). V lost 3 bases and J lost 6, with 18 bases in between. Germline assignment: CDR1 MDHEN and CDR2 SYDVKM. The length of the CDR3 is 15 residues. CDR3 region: CASSFPGGSRPEQYF. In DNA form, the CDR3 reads TGTGCCAGCAGTTTCCCCGGAGGCTCTCGCCCCGAGCAGTACTTC.

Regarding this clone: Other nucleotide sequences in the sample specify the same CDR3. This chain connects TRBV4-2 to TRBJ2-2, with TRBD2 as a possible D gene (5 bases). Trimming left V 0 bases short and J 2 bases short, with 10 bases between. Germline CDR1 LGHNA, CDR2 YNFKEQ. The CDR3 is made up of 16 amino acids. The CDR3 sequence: CASSQETGSNTGELFF. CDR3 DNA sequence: TGTGCCAGCAGCCAAGAAACGGGATCAAACACCGGGGAGCTGTTTTTT.

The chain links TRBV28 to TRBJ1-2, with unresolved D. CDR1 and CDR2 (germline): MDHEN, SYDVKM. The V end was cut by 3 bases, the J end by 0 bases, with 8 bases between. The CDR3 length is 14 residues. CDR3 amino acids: CASSLLGANYGYTF. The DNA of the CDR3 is TGTGCCAGCAGTTTGTTGGGCGCTAACTATGGCTACACCTTC.

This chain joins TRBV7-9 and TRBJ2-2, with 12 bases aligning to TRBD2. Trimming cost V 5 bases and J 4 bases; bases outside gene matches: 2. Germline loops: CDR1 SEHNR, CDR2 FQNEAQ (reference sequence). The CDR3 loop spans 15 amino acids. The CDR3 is CASSRLAGVTGELFF. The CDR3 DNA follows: TGTGCCAGCAGCCGACTAGCGGGAGTCACCGGGGAGCTGTTTTTT.

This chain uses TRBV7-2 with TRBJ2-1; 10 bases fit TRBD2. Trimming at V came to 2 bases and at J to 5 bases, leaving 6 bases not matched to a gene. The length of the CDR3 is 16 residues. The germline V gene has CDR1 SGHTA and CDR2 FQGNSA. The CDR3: CASSLFALAGDNEQFF. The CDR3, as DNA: TGTGCCAGCAGCTTATTTGCCCTAGCGGGAGACAATGAGCAGTTCTTC.